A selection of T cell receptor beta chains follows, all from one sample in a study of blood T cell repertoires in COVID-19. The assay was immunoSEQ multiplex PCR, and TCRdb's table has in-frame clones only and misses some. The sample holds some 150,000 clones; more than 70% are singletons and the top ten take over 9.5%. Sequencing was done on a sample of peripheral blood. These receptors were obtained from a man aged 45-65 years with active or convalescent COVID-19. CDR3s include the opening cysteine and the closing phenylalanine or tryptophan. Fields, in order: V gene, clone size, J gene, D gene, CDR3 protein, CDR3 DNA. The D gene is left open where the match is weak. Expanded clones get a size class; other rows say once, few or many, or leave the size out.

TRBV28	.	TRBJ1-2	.	CASSSRVVEANYGYTF	TGTGCCAGCAGTTCCAGGGTGGTGGAAGCTAACTATGGCTACACCTTC
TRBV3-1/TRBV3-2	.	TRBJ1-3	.	CASSPGYENTIYF	TGTGCCAGCAGTCCAGGGTATGAAAACACCATATATTTT
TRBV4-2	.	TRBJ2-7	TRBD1	CASSLGTGRSYEQYF	TGTGCCAGCAGCCTCGGGACAGGCCGGAGCTACGAGCAGTACTTC
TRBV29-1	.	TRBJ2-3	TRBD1	CSIYRGASTDTQYF	TGCAGCATCTACAGGGGAGCTAGCACAGATACGCAGTATTTT
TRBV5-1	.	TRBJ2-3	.	CASSLGQVSTDTQYF	TGCGCCAGCAGCTTGGGGCAGGTTAGCACAGATACGCAGTATTTT
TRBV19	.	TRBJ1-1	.	CASSGGYNTEAFF	TGTGCCAGTAGTGGCGGGTACAACACTGAAGCTTTCTTT
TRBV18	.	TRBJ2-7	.	CASSPNRGLPNEQYF	TGTGCCAGCTCACCAAACAGGGGACTCCCCAACGAGCAGTACTTC
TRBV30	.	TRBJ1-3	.	CAWRDKSSGNTIYF	TGTGCCTGGAGAGACAAGAGCTCTGGAAACACCATATATTTT
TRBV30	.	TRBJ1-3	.	CAWSRTGNSGNTIYF	TGTGCCTGGAGTCGAACAGGGAACTCTGGAAACACCATATATTTT
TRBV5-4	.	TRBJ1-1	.	CASSHYRAGNTEAFF	TGTGCCAGCAGCCACTACAGGGCCGGCAACACTGAAGCTTTCTTT
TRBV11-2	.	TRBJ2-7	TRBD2	CASDIAGGQWGYEQYF	TGTGCCAGCGACATAGCGGGAGGGCAGTGGGGTTACGAGCAGTACTTC
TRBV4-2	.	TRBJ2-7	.	CASSQERSSLYEQYF	TGTGCCAGCAGCCAAGAGAGATCTAGTCTCTACGAGCAGTACTTC
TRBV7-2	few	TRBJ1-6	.	CASALSGGYNSPLHF	TGTGCCAGCGCCCTCTCCGGGGGTTATAATTCACCCCTCCACTTT
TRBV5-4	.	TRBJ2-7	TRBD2	CASSLGGGRFGEQYF	TGTGCCAGCAGCTTGGGGGGAGGGCGGTTTGGCGAGCAGTACTTC
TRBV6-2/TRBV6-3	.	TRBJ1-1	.	CASSRRPGYTEAFF	TGTGCCAGCAGCCGCCGCCCGGGGTACACTGAAGCTTTCTTT
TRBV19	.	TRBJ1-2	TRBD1	CASSMAGTGGSYYGYTF	TGTGCCAGTAGTATGGCCGGGACAGGGGGCTCTTACTATGGCTACACCTTC
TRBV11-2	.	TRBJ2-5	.	CASSFPPSGRRETQYF	TGTGCCAGCAGCTTCCCCCCCAGCGGCCGACGGGAGACCCAGTACTTC
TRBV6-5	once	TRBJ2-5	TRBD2	CASSYRTSRETQYF	TGTGCCAGCAGTTACCGGACTAGCAGAGAGACCCAGTACTTC
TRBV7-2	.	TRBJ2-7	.	CASSERDFPSSYEQYF	TGTGCCAGCAGCGAAAGGGACTTTCCTAGCTCCTACGAGCAGTACTTC
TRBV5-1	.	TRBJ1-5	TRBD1	CASSWTGGKDQPQHF	TGCGCCAGCAGCTGGACAGGGGGGAAGGATCAGCCCCAGCATTTT
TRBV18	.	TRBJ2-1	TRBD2	CASSPSGGSYNEQFF	TGTGCCAGCTCACCTAGCGGGGGCTCCTACAATGAGCAGTTCTTC
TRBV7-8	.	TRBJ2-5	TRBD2	CASSLVLGLVNF	TGTGCCAGCAGCTTAGTCCTGGGACTAGTAAACTTC
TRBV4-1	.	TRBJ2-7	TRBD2	CASSQGGLGGRNYEQYF	TGCGCCAGCAGCCAAGGGGGGCTTGGCGGGAGGAACTACGAGCAGTACTTC
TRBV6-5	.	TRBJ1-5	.	CASSGTWGQPQHF	TGTGCCAGCAGCGGGACTTGGGGTCAGCCCCAGCATTTT
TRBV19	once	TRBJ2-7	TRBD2	CASSALGLAGAHEQYF	TGTGCCAGTAGTGCCCTGGGACTAGCGGGAGCCCACGAGCAGTACTTC
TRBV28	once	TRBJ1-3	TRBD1	CASGTGVGGNTIYF	TGTGCCAGCGGGACAGGGGTCGGCGGAAACACCATATATTTT
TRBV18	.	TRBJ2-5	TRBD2	CASSQEWTSGTETQYF	TGTGCCAGCTCACAGGAGTGGACTAGCGGGACAGAGACCCAGTACTTC